This paragraph reports one T cell receptor (beta chain). Its target is not known. Trimming took 6 bases from V and 8 from J, leaving 16 bases between them. Per the germline V gene, CDR1 is SGHTA and CDR2 is FQGTGA. There are 13 residues in the CDR3. This sample was included in a study of cytomegalovirus exposure and HLA in healthy donors. Study outcomes and limitations: The classifier was said to identify cytomegalovirus status with high specificity and sensitivity.

It was with 60 Vbeta and 13 Jbeta primers that the PCR ran. This table comes from immunoSEQ multiplex PCR, and its TCRdb copy is limited to in-frame clones, with some not included. The sample holds under 200,000 clones, more than 60% seen once. Sequenced input: PBMCs. The TCR originated in a female donor in good health and CMV-seronegative. This chain joins TRBV7-3 and TRBJ1-2; tentative D call: TRBD1 (6 bases). The CDR3 DNA follows: TGTGCCAGCAGTCCCTCAGGGGCCCAGGGCTACACCTTC. As protein: CASSPSGAQGYTF.